The sequence of this TCR beta chain was determined in a study of CD8+CD57+ T cells in acquired aplastic anemia. Study summary: Sorted CD4+ plus CD8+ cells gave DNA averaging about 3.2 ug.

Those patients picked for sequencing had displayed CD8+CD57+ cell expansion on flow cytometry. At the time of blood sampling, patients had not yet received any therapy. Turning to this clonotype: As yet, its antigen is unknown.

Germline lookup yields CDR1 SNHLY and CDR2 FYNNEI. Deletions cut 7 bases from V and 2 bases from J, with 11 bases between. The CDR3 has 13 residues. Genomic DNA, serving as template, underwent TCR beta VDJ and CDR3 profiling. TCRdb reanalysed the reads using MiXCR and keeps one entry per CDR3 protein. The data contain 150,000 or so distinct CDR3 sequences, roughly 43% of them singletons. General study findings and limits: Almost 30 shared CD8+ CDR3s appeared highly expressed within patients' immunodominant clones. Controls did not differ significantly from patients in CD8+ Simpson's diversity.

This chain joins TRBV2 and TRBJ1-1; tentative D call: TRBD1 (6 bases). The TCR originated in a human donor with aplastic anemia. Sequences were obtained from sorted CD4+, CD8+, or CD8+CD57+ T cells (not recorded which) from PBMCs. CDR3 bases: TGTGCCAGCACGATAGGGGGAAACACTGAAGCTTTCTTT. This translates into CASTIGGNTEAFF.